This TCR beta chain was sequenced during a study of T cell repertoires in cytomegalovirus infection. As for the study in general: Evidence of both CMV infection and a matching HLA type came from public TCR beta signatures.

Comments on this clonotype: What it binds is unknown.

Study results and caveats: CMV carriers with the relevant HLA were identified by cumulative public TCR beta family frequency.

TCRdb re-called the reads with MiXCR, one entry per CDR3 protein. The profile shows 510,000 or so distinct CDR3 sequences, 26% of them singletons. CDR3 length: 16 amino acids. V gave up 5 bases and J gave up 2 bases, with 16 bases separating them. Germline CDR1 and CDR2: SGHAT and FQNNGV. The V gene is TRBV11-2, the J gene TRBJ1-3, with a possible D match to TRBD1 (5 bases). The material sequenced was PBMCs. The TCR was taken from a human donor in good health (CMV status not recorded). Some clones in this sample may be carry-over from other donors' samples. CDR3: CASSPRDLVAGNTIYF. The CDR3 coding sequence is TGTGCCAGCAGCCCCCGGGACTTGGTCGCTGGAAACACCATATATTTT.